A selection of T cell receptor beta chains follows, all from one sample in a study of regulatory T cells in long-lasting Graves disease. TCRdb passed the multiplex PCR reads through MiXCR, listing each CDR3 protein once. Seen here are over 300,000 distinct CDR3 sequences, around 15% observed once, and the top ten hold 22%. The source material was peripheral blood mononuclear cells (PBMCs), sampled at new diagnosis, from a patient treated with antithyroid drugs. The receptor source for this set is a female donor with Graves disease. Both conserved end residues are part of each CDR3. The order of the fields is D gene, clone size, V gene, J gene, CDR3 protein, CDR3 DNA. D genes are given only for firm matches. Expanded clones are given a class, and other clones once, few, many or no size at all.

-,-,TRBV7-2,TRBJ2-7,CASTNGGGSSYEQYF,TGTGCCAGCACCAATGGGGGCGGGAGCTCCTACGAGCAGTACTTC
TRBD1,many,TRBV29-1,TRBJ2-1,CSVEDTGDRGNEQFF,TGCAGCGTTGAAGATACAGGGGACCGCGGCAATGAGCAGTTCTTC
-,-,TRBV10-3,TRBJ2-7,CAISSGTYSYEQYF,TGTGCCATCAGCTCCGGGACATACTCCTACGAGCAGTACTTC
TRBD1,many,TRBV12-3/TRBV12-4,TRBJ2-1,CASSPRDRGWGEQFF,TGTGCCAGCAGTCCCCGGGACAGGGGATGGGGTGAGCAGTTCTTC
TRBD1,many,TRBV27,TRBJ2-1,CASSFLGQGAYNEQFF,TGTGCCAGCAGTTTCCTGGGACAGGGCGCCTACAATGAGCAGTTCTTC
-,many,TRBV6-1,TRBJ2-5,CASGGLQGSQETQYF,TGTGCCAGCGGAGGGCTTCAGGGCTCCCAAGAGACCCAGTACTTC
-,many,TRBV28,TRBJ2-5,CASSKIGGQETQYF,TGTGCCAGCAGTAAAATAGGGGGACAAGAGACCCAGTACTTC
-,many,TRBV4-3,TRBJ2-1,CASSPGYEQFF,TGTGCCAGCAGCCCAGGGTATGAGCAGTTCTTC
TRBD1,-,TRBV9,TRBJ1-1,CASSPRTGGETEAFF,TGTGCCAGCAGCCCGAGGACAGGGGGAGAGACTGAAGCTTTCTTT
-,many,TRBV12-3/TRBV12-4,TRBJ2-1,CASTQRPGRYEQFF,TGTGCCAGCACCCAGAGGCCCGGGCGCTATGAGCAGTTCTTC
-,few,TRBV20-1,TRBJ2-7,CSARLPRNPISYEQYF,TGCAGTGCTAGGCTTCCCCGAAACCCCATCTCCTACGAGCAGTACTTC
TRBD2,many,TRBV29-1,TRBJ2-7,CSGRDYNYEQYF,TGCAGCGGCCGGGACTACAACTACGAGCAGTACTTC
-,many,TRBV6-1,TRBJ2-7,CASRQTYEQYF,TGTGCCAGCCGACAGACCTACGAGCAGTACTTC
-,-,TRBV6-5,TRBJ1-1,CASSYSIWTEASF,TGTGCCAGCAGTTACTCTATATGGACTGAAGCTTCCTTT
TRBD2,many,TRBV10-3,TRBJ2-2,CAINIAGANTGELFF,TGTGCCATCAATATAGCGGGGGCGAACACCGGGGAGCTGTTTTTT
-,many,TRBV2,TRBJ1-2,CASSEAQGLYGYTF,TGTGCCAGCAGTGAGGCGCAGGGGTTATATGGCTACACCTTC
TRBD1,-,TRBV27,TRBJ2-7,CASSETGTATTYEQYF,TGTGCCAGCAGTGAAACCGGGACAGCGACAACCTACGAGCAGTACTTC
TRBD1,many,TRBV12-3/TRBV12-4,TRBJ1-6,CASSSIQGAQGSPLHF,TGTGCCAGCAGTTCAATCCAGGGGGCGCAGGGCTCACCCCTCCACTTT
-,few,TRBV18,TRBJ1-2,CASSPPEGGHVGYTF,TGTGCCAGCTCACCACCGGAAGGAGGACACGTCGGCTACACCTTC
-,many,TRBV6-1,TRBJ2-7,CASSESSGLPKQYF,TGTGCCAGCAGTGAATCCAGCGGCCTGCCCAAGCAGTACTTC
TRBD1,few,TRBV6-1,TRBJ1-5,CASSEGRTGGYQPQHF,TGTGCCAGCAGTGAAGGTCGGACAGGGGGTTATCAGCCCCAGCATTTT
-,many,TRBV7-2,TRBJ1-2,CASSSSRGNYGYTF,TGTGCCAGCAGCTCCTCTAGAGGAAACTATGGCTACACCTTC
-,many,TRBV7-9,TRBJ1-1,CASSWQGIGTEAFF,TGTGCCAGCAGCTGGCAGGGAATCGGAACTGAAGCTTTCTTT
-,many,TRBV4-3,TRBJ2-5,CASSQELLGVQETQYF,TGCGCCAGCAGCCAAGAACTCCTCGGCGTACAAGAGACCCAGTACTTC
TRBD1,many,TRBV12-5,TRBJ1-1,CASGYRGHYTEAFF,TGTGCTAGTGGCTACAGGGGGCACTATACTGAAGCTTTCTTT
-,few,TRBV11-2,TRBJ1-5,CASSRNLGNQPQHF,TGTGCCAGCAGCCGGAATCTGGGCAATCAGCCCCAGCATTTT
TRBD1,many,TRBV7-9,TRBJ2-5,CASSSTDRGLTDF,TGTGCCAGCAGCTCGACAGACAGGGGGCTAACGGACTTC
TRBD1,many,TRBV7-3,TRBJ2-1,CASSQGQYNEQFF,TGTGCCAGCAGCCAGGGACAGTACAATGAGCAGTTCTTC
-,many,TRBV30,TRBJ2-1,CAWSSTAAKYRQMQFF,TGTGCCTGGAGTTCGACGGCCGCAAAGTACAGGCAGATGCAGTTCTTC
TRBD1,-,TRBV27,TRBJ1-5,CASREGQGATQPQHF,TGTGCCAGCAGAGAAGGACAGGGGGCTACTCAGCCCCAGCATTTT
TRBD1,many,TRBV7-9,TRBJ1-4,CASSAGTGGKLFF,TGTGCCAGCAGCGCCGGGACAGGAGGAAAACTGTTTTTT
-,few,TRBV30,TRBJ2-7,CAWGVGSYEQYF,TGTGCCTGGGGGGTAGGGTCCTACGAGCAGTACTTC
-,many,TRBV20-1,TRBJ1-1,CSALPGVAGTEAFF,TGCAGTGCCCTGCCTGGGGTAGCCGGGACTGAAGCTTTCTTT
-,many,TRBV5-1,TRBJ1-1,CASSFSENTEAFF,TGCGCCAGCAGCTTCTCGGAGAACACTGAAGCTTTCTTT
TRBD1,many,TRBV6-1,TRBJ1-6,CASSPDYRDSFNSPLHF,TGTGCCAGCAGTCCGGACTACCGGGACAGCTTTAATTCACCCCTCCACTTT
-,many,TRBV13,TRBJ2-7,CASSERRGPFGEQYF,TGTGCCAGCAGCGAAAGAAGGGGTCCGTTTGGGGAGCAGTACTTC
TRBD1,-,TRBV5-1,TRBJ1-4,CASALSGTGNEKLFF,TGCGCCAGCGCCTTATCGGGGACAGGGAATGAAAAACTGTTTTTT
-,many,TRBV6-5,TRBJ1-1,CASSYSIIANTEAFF,TGTGCCAGCAGTTACTCGATTATTGCGAACACTGAAGCTTTCTTT
-,few,TRBV27,TRBJ2-3,CASSWSLLNTDTQYF,TGTGCCAGCAGTTGGTCCCTGTTGAACACAGATACGCAGTATTTT
TRBD2,many,TRBV20-1,TRBJ2-5,CSARKPPGTSGGLQETQYF,TGCAGTGCTAGAAAACCACCCGGGACTAGCGGGGGGCTCCAAGAGACCCAGTACTTC
-,many,TRBV12-3/TRBV12-4,TRBJ2-3,CASSSPGADTQYF,TGTGCCAGCAGTAGTCCGGGGGCAGATACGCAGTATTTT
TRBD2,many,TRBV7-3,TRBJ2-3,CASSYHQLAGTDTQYF,TGTGCCAGCAGCTACCACCAACTAGCGGGCACAGATACGCAGTATTTT
TRBD1,few,TRBV29-1,TRBJ2-7,CSTTGTDYEQYF,TGCAGCACCACCGGGACAGACTACGAGCAGTACTTC
-,few,TRBV12-3/TRBV12-4,TRBJ1-1,CASARAECTEAFF,TGTGCCAGCGCCAGGGCTGAATGCACTGAAGCTTTCTTT
-,many,TRBV28,TRBJ2-5,CARTGGSPFQETQYF,TGTGCCAGGACCGGGGGTTCCCCCTTCCAAGAGACCCAGTACTTC
-,many,TRBV6-1,TRBJ2-1,CASRGLTGASSYNEQFF,TGTGCCAGCAGAGGACTCACGGGGGCTAGCTCCTACAATGAGCAGTTCTTC
-,many,TRBV24-1,TRBJ1-2,CATSGHDGGGYTF,TGTGCCACCAGTGGACACGACGGGGGTGGCTACACCTTC
-,many,TRBV4-1,TRBJ2-1,CASSQEEGWTEEQFF,TGCGCCAGCAGCCAAGAAGAGGGGTGGACCGAGGAGCAGTTCTTC
TRBD2,many,TRBV7-9,TRBJ2-1,CASSLGLAGGSPYNEQFF,TGTGCCAGCAGCTTAGGTCTAGCGGGGGGGTCGCCCTACAATGAGCAGTTCTTC